A selection of T cell receptor beta chains follows, all from one sample in a study of blood T cell repertoires in COVID-19. Assay used: immunoSEQ multiplex PCR; TCRdb lists only in-frame clones, some missing. The sample carries about 240,000 clones, roughly four fifths recorded once. Sequencing was performed on peripheral blood. The receptor set was obtained from a woman aged 55 to 70 with active or convalescent COVID-19. CDR3s include the opening cysteine and the closing phenylalanine or tryptophan. D genes are given only for firm matches. Size tells how often a clone was seen (once, few, many) or the class of an expanded clone, and some rows leave it out.

>TRBJ2-3|NA|NA|TRBV5-1
CASSLDQGTQYF
TGCGCCAGCAGCCTGGACCAGGGTACGCAGTATTTT
>TRBJ1-1|NA|NA|TRBV10-3
CAISESPGVTEAFF
TGTGCCATCAGTGAGTCCCCGGGGGTCACTGAAGCTTTCTTT
>TRBJ2-1|NA|NA|TRBV7-8
CASSLGPTTGQFF
TGTGCCAGCAGCTTAGGTCCGACCACGGGGCAGTTCTTC
>TRBJ2-2|NA|NA|TRBV2
CASSGEAGANTGELFF
TGTGCCAGCAGTGGGGAGGCGGGGGCCAACACCGGGGAGCTGTTTTTT
>TRBJ1-4|NA|NA|TRBV19
CASSIAGATNEKLFF
TGTGCCAGTAGTATAGCGGGTGCAACTAATGAAAAACTGTTTTTT
>TRBJ2-1|few|TRBD2|TRBV7-6
CASSRSGGADNEQFF
TGTGCCAGCAGCCGAAGCGGGGGGGCCGACAATGAGCAGTTCTTC
>TRBJ1-1|NA|NA|TRBV6-6
CASSSVEVVEAFF
TGTGCCAGCAGTTCCGTAGAGGTCGTTGAAGCTTTCTTT
>TRBJ2-1|NA|TRBD2|TRBV6-1
CASSENTSGGAREQFF
TGTGCCAGCAGTGAGAACACTAGCGGGGGGGCACGGGAGCAGTTCTTC
>TRBJ1-1|NA|TRBD1|TRBV23-1
CASSPRAGGLNTEAFF
TGCGCCAGCAGTCCCCGGGCAGGGGGTTTGAACACTGAAGCTTTCTTT
>TRBJ1-1|NA|TRBD1|TRBV6-5
CASTSVRGSRAEAFF
TGTGCCAGCACCTCGGTCAGGGGGTCAAGGGCTGAGGCTTTCTTT
>TRBJ1-2|NA|TRBD1|TRBV27
CASRRTGTGAYVKGYTF
TGTGCCAGCAGACGTACCGGGACAGGGGCCTATGTTAAGGGCTACACCTTC
>TRBJ1-2|NA|NA|TRBV27
CASSFDGAYGYTF
TGTGCCAGCAGTTTCGATGGGGCTTATGGCTACACCTTC
>TRBJ1-1|NA|TRBD1|TRBV5-6
CASSYRGWDTEAFF
TGTGCCAGCAGCTACAGGGGGTGGGACACTGAAGCTTTCTTT
>TRBJ2-7|NA|NA|TRBV5-6
CASSLNMQAYSYEQYF
TGTGCCAGCAGCTTGAATATGCAGGCTTACTCCTACGAGCAGTACTTC
>TRBJ2-3|NA|TRBD2|TRBV3-1/TRBV3-2
CASSQRTSGITDTQYF
TGTGCCAGCAGCCAACGGACTAGCGGAATCACAGATACGCAGTATTTT
>TRBJ1-5|NA|NA|TRBV6-2/TRBV6-3
CASSYLHTGREQPQHF
TGTGCCAGCAGTTACTTGCACACAGGGAGGGAACAGCCCCAGCATTTT
>TRBJ1-1|once|NA|TRBV19
CASSIPGLAQNTEAFF
TGTGCCAGTAGTATTCCGGGACTAGCTCAGAACACTGAAGCTTTCTTT
>TRBJ1-2|many|NA|TRBV2
CASSESRYRVQNYGYTF
TGTGCCAGCAGTGAATCACGGTACAGGGTACAGAACTATGGCTACACCTTC
>TRBJ2-3|NA|TRBD1|TRBV2
CASSAYRGQTKDTDTQYF
TGTGCCAGCAGCGCCTACCGGGGACAGACTAAAGACACAGATACGCAGTATTTT
>TRBJ2-7|NA|NA|TRBV4-1
CASGTGPSYEQYF
TGCGCCAGCGGCACAGGACCCTCCTACGAGCAGTACTTC
>TRBJ2-3|NA|NA|TRBV3-1/TRBV3-2
CASSQGPVSTDTQYF
TGTGCCAGCAGCCAAGGGCCCGTAAGCACAGATACGCAGTATTTT
>TRBJ1-1|NA|TRBD1|TRBV10-3
CAIRDREETEAFF
TGTGCCATCAGGGACAGGGAAGAAACTGAAGCTTTCTTT
>TRBJ1-1|NA|NA|TRBV5-1
CASSRTSHTEAFF
TGCGCCAGCAGCCGGACATCCCACACTGAAGCTTTCTTT
>TRBJ2-7|NA|TRBD2|TRBV13
CASSAQSSGANSYEQYF
TGTGCCAGCAGCGCCCAGTCTAGCGGGGCCAACTCCTACGAGCAGTACTTC
>TRBJ2-1|once|TRBD2|TRBV5-6
CASSGDRAGVYNEQFF
TGTGCCAGTTCCGGGGATCGAGCGGGGGTCTACAATGAGCAGTTCTTC
>TRBJ1-3|NA|NA|TRBV30
CAWSDLGTPYGNTIYF
TGTGCCTGGAGTGACCTCGGGACTCCTTATGGAAACACCATATATTTT
>TRBJ2-5|NA|NA|TRBV5-1
CASTTGRASQETQYF
TGCGCCAGCACCACCGGGCGGGCGTCCCAAGAGACCCAGTACTTC
>TRBJ2-7|NA|TRBD1|TRBV7-3
CASSPGQGSAEQYF
TGTGCCAGCAGCCCCGGACAGGGTTCAGCCGAGCAGTACTTC
>TRBJ1-2|NA|NA|TRBV19
CASSSRRVQGYGYTF
TGTGCCAGTAGTTCCCGACGGGTTCAAGGCTATGGCTACACCTTC
>TRBJ2-5|once|NA|TRBV7-9
CASSRRGLEPQYF
TGTGCCAGCAGCCGAAGAGGGCTCGAGCCCCAGTACTTC
>TRBJ2-6|NA|NA|TRBV18
CASSPDSTSGANVLTF
TGTGCCAGCTCTCCAGACAGTACCTCTGGGGCCAACGTCCTGACTTTC
>TRBJ2-6|NA|TRBD2|TRBV6-2/TRBV6-3
CASSDGGAGANVLTF
TGTGCCAGCAGCGATGGGGGGGCTGGGGCCAACGTCCTGACTTTC
>TRBJ2-5|NA|TRBD2|TRBV6-5
CASSYSLAGETQYF
TGTGCCAGCAGTTATTCTCTAGCGGGAGAGACCCAGTACTTC
>TRBJ2-1|NA|NA|TRBV5-1
CASQGRGGTDEQFF
TGCGCCAGCCAAGGAAGGGGCGGGACCGATGAGCAGTTCTTC
>TRBJ1-4|NA|NA|TRBV2
CASTGGSTATNEKLFF
TGTGCCAGCACCGGAGGGAGTACCGCAACTAATGAAAAACTGTTTTTT
>TRBJ2-7|NA|NA|TRBV19
CASSMRQELSYEQYF
TGTGCCAGTAGTATGAGACAGGAGCTTTCCTACGAGCAGTACTTC
>TRBJ1-6|once|TRBD1|TRBV5-4
CASSPPTGDNSPLHF
TGTGCCAGCAGCCCCCCAACAGGGGATAATTCACCCCTCCACTTT
>TRBJ1-1|few|NA|TRBV10-3
CAISDRQMNTEAFF
TGTGCCATCAGTGACAGGCAAATGAACACTGAAGCTTTCTTT
>TRBJ1-1|NA|TRBD1|TRBV2
CASGDRVRPAEAFF
TGTGCCAGCGGGGACAGGGTGCGGCCCGCTGAAGCTTTCTTT
>TRBJ2-7|once|NA|TRBV30
CAWSVWGQGEQYF
TGTGCCTGGAGTGTTTGGGGGCAAGGCGAGCAGTACTTC
>TRBJ1-6|NA|NA|TRBV18
CASSPAGEDSPLHF
TGTGCCAGCTCACCGGCGGGGGAGGATTCACCCCTCCACTTT
>TRBJ2-1|once|TRBD2|TRBV5-1
CASRELAGGYNEQFF
TGCGCCAGCAGGGAACTAGCGGGGGGATACAATGAGCAGTTCTTC
>TRBJ1-2|NA|TRBD1|TRBV12-3/TRBV12-4
CASSTGQGYGYTF
TGTGCCAGCAGCACGGGACAGGGGTATGGCTACACCTTC
>TRBJ1-5|few|NA|TRBV4-3
CASSQGLHQPQHF
TGCGCCAGCAGCCAAGGACTCCATCAGCCCCAGCATTTT